This TCR beta chain was profiled in a study of shared clonotypes between healthy human individuals. About the research overall: A donor's plate count was three for CD4 naive and three for CD4 memory; CD8 naive had two and CD8 memory one.

The authors loaded about 0.2 ug DNA, some 32,000 T cell genomes, into sorted-subset replicate PCRs. Generated by immunoSEQ multiplex PCR, the TCRdb table keeps only in-frame clones and is missing some. The sample records about 960,000 clones, approximately 76% being singletons. Regarding the study as a whole: Sorted-subset sequencing, rarefaction showed, was incomplete despite large depth. Donor scarcity curtailed the genetic and exposure-history diversity represented herein.

This clone was counted only a few times. Its target is not known. The sequence came from a young man in good health. Sequencing was done on a sample of memory CD4+ T cells sorted from blood. Stated subset: CD45RA-negative fraction.

The CDR3 loop reads CASSLWDSRRVTF. CDR3 bases: TGTGCCAGCAGCTTATGGGACAGCCGGCGAGTAACCTTC. This sequence joins TRBV5-4 and TRBJ1-2, with 7 bases that match TRBD1. The germline V gene has CDR1 SGHNT and CDR2 YYREEE (reference sequence). This CDR3 has 13 amino acids. The J segment lost 14 bases and the V segment lost 2 bases, leaving 12 bases of the junction unmatched.